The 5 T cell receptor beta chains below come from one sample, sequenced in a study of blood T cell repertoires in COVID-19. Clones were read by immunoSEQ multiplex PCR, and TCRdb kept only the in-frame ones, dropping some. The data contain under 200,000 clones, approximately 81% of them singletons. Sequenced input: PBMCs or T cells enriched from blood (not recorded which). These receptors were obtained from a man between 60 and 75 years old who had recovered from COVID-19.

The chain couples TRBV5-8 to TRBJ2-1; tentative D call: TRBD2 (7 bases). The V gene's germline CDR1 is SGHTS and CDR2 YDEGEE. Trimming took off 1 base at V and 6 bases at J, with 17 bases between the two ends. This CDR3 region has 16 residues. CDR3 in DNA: TGTGCCAGCAGCTTGTTTGGGGGGGCGCGCCGCAATGAGCAGTTCTTC. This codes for CASSLFGGARRNEQFF.

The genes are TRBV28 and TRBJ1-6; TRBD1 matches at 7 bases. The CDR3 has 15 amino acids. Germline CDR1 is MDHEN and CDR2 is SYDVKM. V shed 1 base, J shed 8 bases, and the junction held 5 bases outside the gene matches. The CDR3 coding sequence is TGTGCCAGCAGTTTATTCGGCAGGGGGGATTCACCCCTCCACTTT. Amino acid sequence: CASSLFGRGDSPLHF.

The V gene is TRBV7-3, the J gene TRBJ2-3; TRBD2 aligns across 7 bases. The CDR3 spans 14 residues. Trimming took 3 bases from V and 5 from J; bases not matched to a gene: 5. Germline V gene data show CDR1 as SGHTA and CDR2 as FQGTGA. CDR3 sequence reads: CASSLSGGRDTQYF. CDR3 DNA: TGTGCCAGCAGCTTGTCGGGAGGAAGAGATACGCAGTATTTT.

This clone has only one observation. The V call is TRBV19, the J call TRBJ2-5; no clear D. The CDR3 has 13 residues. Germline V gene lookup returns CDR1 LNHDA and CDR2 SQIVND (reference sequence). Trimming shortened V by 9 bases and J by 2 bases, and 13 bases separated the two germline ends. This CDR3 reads CASSSVAQETQYF. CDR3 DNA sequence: TGTGCCAGCTCCTCCGTGGCACAAGAGACCCAGTACTTC.

The CDR3 protein is CASSAARSNTGELFF. DNA of the CDR3: TGTGCCAGCAGCGCGGCTAGGTCGAACACCGGGGAGCTGTTTTTT. This chain joins TRBV9 and TRBJ2-2, with unresolved D. The CDR3 is 15 residues long. CDR1 SGDLS and CDR2 YYNGEE come from the germline V gene. The ends were cut back, 3 bases at V and 0 bases at J, with 9 bases in the middle.